This T cell receptor beta chain was profiled in a study of glioma-infiltrating T cells. Findings and limits, study-wide: CDR3 overlap between tissue and blood was very small. Above-expected tissue-blood divergence occurred in all gliomas, most in low-grade ones.

Using RNA template, CDR3s of TCR alpha and beta were amplified with iRepertoire arm-PCR. Tissue mRNA or PBMC total RNA, 100-400 ng, went into one-step reverse transcription and amplification. TCRdb used MiXCR to reprocess the multiplex PCR reads, holding one entry per CDR3 protein. The sample contains 100,000 to 150,000 distinct CDR3 sequences, 24% of which appear only once. This clonotype was counted only a few times. Its target is unknown. V lost 2 bases and J lost 12, with 26 bases in between. Per the germline V gene, CDR1 is DFQATT and CDR2 is SNEGSKA (reference sequence). The CDR3 consists of 16 residues.

The sequence was collected from a human donor with low-grade glioma or glioblastoma, undergoing nonglioma brain surgery, or in good health (not recorded which). Source material: glioma tissue, nonneoplastic brain tissue, or PBMCs (not recorded which). This chain uses TRBV20-1 with TRBJ2-1; TRBD2 is a possible D gene (7 bases). The DNA for the CDR3 is TGCAGTGCTAGACCCCCTGGGGGGGGGCGTGGAAAGACGCAGTTCTTC. This encodes CSARPPGGGRGKTQFF.